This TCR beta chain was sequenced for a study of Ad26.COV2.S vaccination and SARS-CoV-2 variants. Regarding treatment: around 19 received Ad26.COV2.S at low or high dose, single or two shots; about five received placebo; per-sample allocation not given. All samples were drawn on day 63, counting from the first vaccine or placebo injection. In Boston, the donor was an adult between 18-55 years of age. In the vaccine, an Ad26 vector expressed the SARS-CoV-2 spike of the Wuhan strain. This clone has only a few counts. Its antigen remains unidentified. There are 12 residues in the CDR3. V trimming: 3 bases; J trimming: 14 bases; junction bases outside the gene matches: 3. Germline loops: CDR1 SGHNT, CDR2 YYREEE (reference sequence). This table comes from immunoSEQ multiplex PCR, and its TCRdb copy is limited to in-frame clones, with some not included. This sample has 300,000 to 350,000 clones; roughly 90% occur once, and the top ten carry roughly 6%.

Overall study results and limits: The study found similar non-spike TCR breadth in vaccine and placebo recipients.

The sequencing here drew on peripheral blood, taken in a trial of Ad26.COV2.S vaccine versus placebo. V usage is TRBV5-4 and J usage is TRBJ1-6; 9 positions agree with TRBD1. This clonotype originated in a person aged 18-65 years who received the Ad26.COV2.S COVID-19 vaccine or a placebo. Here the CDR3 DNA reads TGTGCCAGCAGCTCGACAGGGGGATCCCTCCACTTT. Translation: CASSSTGGSLHF.